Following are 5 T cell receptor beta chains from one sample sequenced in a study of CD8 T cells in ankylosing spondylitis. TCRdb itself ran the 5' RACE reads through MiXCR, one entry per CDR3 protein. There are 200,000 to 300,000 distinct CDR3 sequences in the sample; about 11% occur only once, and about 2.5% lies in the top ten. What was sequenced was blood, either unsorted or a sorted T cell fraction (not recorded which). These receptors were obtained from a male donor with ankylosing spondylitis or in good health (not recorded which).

The CDR3 here is CSAPPGPTTETQYF. The CDR3 region has the DNA TGCAGTGCACCCCCGGGTCCCACTACAGAGACCCAGTACTTC. The J gene is TRBJ2-5, the V gene TRBV20-1, with D unresolved. Per germline, CDR1 DFQATT and CDR2 SNEGSKA (reference sequence). The CDR3 totals 14 residues. Trimming shortened V by 6 bases and J by 4 bases, and 18 bases separated the two germline ends.

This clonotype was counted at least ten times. The CDR3 region is CASSFPAGGGEQFF. The CDR3 DNA is TGCGCCAGCAGCTTTCCAGCGGGAGGGGGTGAGCAGTTCTTC. The chain links TRBV5-1 to TRBJ2-1, with 10 bases lining up with TRBD2. Germline CDR1 reads SGHRS; CDR2 reads YFSETQ. Germline trimming cut 2 bases from V and 9 bases from J; bases unmatched to any gene: 5. The CDR3 extends over 14 amino acids.

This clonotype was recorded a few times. CDR3 sequence reads: CASSLGTSGSSDTQYF. The CDR3 DNA reads as TGTGCCAGCAGCTTGGGGACTAGCGGGAGTTCAGATACGCAGTATTTT. The chain is built from TRBV5-4 and TRBJ2-3; the match to TRBD2 covers 13 bases. Germline loops: CDR1 SGHNT, CDR2 YYREEE (reference sequence). The CDR3 runs 16 residues. Trimming at V came to 0 bases and at J to 4 bases, leaving 2 bases not matched to a gene.

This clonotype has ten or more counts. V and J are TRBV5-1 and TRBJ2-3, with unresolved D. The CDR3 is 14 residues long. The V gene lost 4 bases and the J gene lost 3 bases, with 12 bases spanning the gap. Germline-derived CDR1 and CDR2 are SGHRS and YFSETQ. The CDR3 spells CASSPSTLTDTQYF. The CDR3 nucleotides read TGCGCCAGCAGCCCATCTACTCTGACAGATACGCAGTATTTT. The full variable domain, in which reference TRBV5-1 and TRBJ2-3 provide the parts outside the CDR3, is KAGVTQTPRYLIKTRGQQVTLSCSPISGHRSVSWYQQTPGQGLQFLFEYFSETQRNKGNFPGRFSGRQFSNSRSEMNVSTLELGDSALYLCASSPSTLTDTQYFGPGTRLTVL.

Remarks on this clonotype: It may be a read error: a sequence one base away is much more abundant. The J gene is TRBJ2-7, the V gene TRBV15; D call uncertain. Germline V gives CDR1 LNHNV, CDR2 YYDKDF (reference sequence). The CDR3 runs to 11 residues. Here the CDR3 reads CAASSSYEQYF. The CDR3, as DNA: TGTGCCGCCAGCAGCTCCTACGAGCAGTACTTC.